The 18 T cell receptor beta chains in this list originate from one sample, sequenced in a study of OX40 agonist ivuxolimab in advanced cancers. TCRdb's copy holds only in-frame clones and misses some; the assay was immunoSEQ multiplex PCR. The table lists tens of thousands of clones, 92% of them singletons. The input for sequencing was CD4+ or CD8+ T cells sorted from blood, taken in a trial of the OX40 agonist ivuxolimab. The source of these receptors is an adult with an advanced solid tumor such as melanoma, head and neck, liver or kidney cancer.

This clone was found once. This CDR3 is also generated by other DNA sequences in the sample. The V call is TRBV5-4, the J call TRBJ2-5, with D possibly matching TRBD2 (6 bases). The CDR3 is made up of 16 amino acids. Trimming shortened V by 5 bases and J by 4 bases, and 21 bases separated the two germline ends. In germline, CDR1 is SGHNT, CDR2 YYREEE (reference sequence). CDR3 DNA: TGTGCCAGCAGTTTGCCCCCGGACGGGGGTGGAGAGACCCAGTACTTC. Its protein is CASSLPPDGGGETQYF.

The chain uses TRBV5-1 and TRBJ2-3; the D call may be TRBD1 or TRBD2 (5 bases each). The CDR3 is 14 residues long. V was pared by 4 bases and J by 1 base, with 10 bases between. CDR1 SGHRS and CDR2 YFSETQ come from the germline V gene. The CDR3: CASSRDQGTDTQYF. For the CDR3, the DNA is TGCGCCAGCAGCCGGGACCAGGGCACAGATACGCAGTATTTT.

This chain uses TRBV4-2 with TRBJ2-1, with D unclear. The CDR3 extends over 15 amino acids. The germline CDR1 and CDR2 sequences are LGHNA and YNFKEQ. Trimming shortened V by 1 base and J by 3 bases, and 10 bases separated the two germline ends. DNA for the CDR3: TGTGCCAGCAGCCAAGCGGGCGGAAGCTACAATGAGCAGTTCTTC. Its protein product is CASSQAGGSYNEQFF.

The chain employs TRBV11-1 and TRBJ2-2; D may be TRBD2 (5 bases). The ends were cut back, 5 bases at V and 6 bases at J, with 16 bases in the middle. The CDR3 consists of 15 residues. CDR1 SGHAT and CDR2 FQDESV come from the germline V gene (reference sequence). CDR3 amino acids: CASSRTGAEAGELFF. The CDR3 bases are TGTGCCAGCAGCCGAACGGGTGCGGAGGCCGGGGAGCTGTTTTTT. The whole variable domain, remainder taken from reference TRBV11-1 and TRBJ2-2, is EAEVAQSPRYKITEKSQAVAFWCDPISGHATLYWYRQILGQGPELLVQFQDESVVDDSQLPKDRFSAERLKGVDSTLKIQPAELGDSAMYLCASSRTGAEAGELFFGEGSRLTVL.

This chain connects TRBV6-5 to TRBJ1-1; a possible D gene is TRBD1 (5 bases). The CDR3 covers 12 residues. The germline V gene encodes CDR1 MNHEY and CDR2 SVGAGI. V was clipped by 11 bases and J by 3 bases, with 13 bases between them. In nucleotides, the CDR3 is TGTGCCTCCCACTCGGGGGACACTGAAGCTTTCTTT. Its protein product is CASHSGDTEAFF.

Details on this clone: Mismatch with germline at one junction end may stem from a read error. V and J are TRBV7-7 and TRBJ2-1; TRBD2 matches 11 bases. Germline CDR1 SSHAT, CDR2 FNYEAQ (reference sequence). The CDR3 is made up of 16 amino acids. The CDR3 protein is CASSLTSGGLSNEQFF. Written as DNA, the CDR3 is TGTGCTAGCAGCCTAACTAGCGGGGGCTTGAGCAATGAGCAGTTCTTC.

This clone appeared a single time. The chain employs TRBV7-6 and TRBJ2-1; D is possibly TRBD2 (6 bases). Germline CDR1 and CDR2: SGHVS and FNYEAQ. CDR3 length: 16 amino acids. V was trimmed by 4 bases and J by 1 base, leaving 14 bases between them. CDR3 amino acids: CASSSTGTGSYNEQFF. The CDR3 nucleotides are TGTGCCAGCAGCTCAACCGGGACTGGATCCTACAATGAGCAGTTCTTC.

J is TRBJ2-2 and V is TRBV2; D is uncertain. The germline V gene has CDR1 SNHLY and CDR2 FYNNEI. Trimming shortened V by 6 bases and J by 2 bases, and 10 bases separated the two germline ends. This CDR3 spans 14 amino acids. CDR3 loop: CASRETPNTGELFF. The CDR3 region has the DNA TGTGCCAGCAGGGAGACACCTAACACCGGGGAGCTGTTTTTT.

The gene calls are TRBV10-3 and TRBJ2-7; 11 bases fit TRBD1. The V gene's germline CDR1 is ENHRY and CDR2 SYGVKD. This CDR3 is 15 amino acids long. Losses at the gene ends were 6 bases for V and 2 bases for J; bases not matched to a gene: 6. This CDR3 is CAIRAPGQGAYEQYF. CDR3 DNA: TGTGCCATCAGAGCGCCGGGACAGGGGGCCTACGAGCAGTACTTC.

The chain combines TRBV5-4 with TRBJ1-1; the D gene is possibly TRBD1 (5 bases). The CDR3 spans 14 residues. V was cut by 0 bases and J by 6 bases, with 12 bases left in between. Germline values: CDR1 SGHNT, CDR2 YYREEE (reference sequence). The CDR3 DNA reads as TGTGCCAGCAGCTTGGGGGGGGGTTACCCTGAAGCTTTCTTT. Encoded protein: CASSLGGGYPEAFF.

The CDR3 nucleotides are TGTGCCGTTAACAAAGGGGGCTTGAGCAATCAGCCCCAGCATTTT. Amino acid sequence: CAVNKGGLSNQPQHF. The chain links TRBV19 to TRBJ1-5, with 7 nucleotides matching TRBD1. CDR3 length: 15 residues. V was pared by 11 bases and J by 1 base, with 11 bases of the junction left unmatched. Germline CDR1 and CDR2: LNHDA and SQIVND (reference sequence).

This clone was seen a single time. This chain uses TRBV14 with TRBJ1-1; D remains unclear. V dropped 3 bases and J dropped 3 bases, with 8 bases sitting between them. Per the germline V gene, CDR1 is SGHDN and CDR2 is FVKESK. The CDR3 consists of 13 residues. The CDR3 DNA is TGTGCCAGCAGCCAGGGTGACCACACTGAAGCTTTCTTT. Its translation is CASSQGDHTEAFF.

The chain employs TRBV14 and TRBJ2-7; 7 bases are shared with TRBD1. CDR1 SGHDN and CDR2 FVKESK come from the germline V gene. V was pared by 4 bases and J by 3 bases, with 18 bases of the junction left unmatched. CDR3 length: 18 residues. DNA of the CDR3: TGTGCCAGCAGCCCCTTCCAGCGGACAGGACGAATTTACTACGAGCAGTACTTC. Its translation: CASSPFQRTGRIYYEQYF.

CDR3 region: CASSLEASSYEQYF. DNA for the CDR3: TGTGCCAGCAGCTTGGAGGCTAGTTCCTACGAGCAGTACTTC. This chain links TRBV5-4 with TRBJ2-7; D unclear. V lost 0 bases and J 1 base, leaving 8 bases between the germline ends. This CDR3 region has 14 residues. Germline V CDR1 and CDR2: SGHNT, YYREEE (reference sequence).

The chain is built from TRBV6-6 and TRBJ2-4; 7 nucleotides match TRBD2. This CDR3 has 14 amino acids. V was clipped by 2 bases and J by 5 bases; unmatched bases: 3. Per the germline V gene, CDR1 is MNHNY and CDR2 is SVGAGI (reference sequence). In DNA form, the CDR3 reads TGTGCCAGCAGTTACGGCCGGGGGGAAAACATTCAGTACTTC. It encodes CASSYGRGENIQYF.

This chain uses TRBV7-8 with TRBJ2-2, with no clear D. V was cut by 5 bases and J by 1 base, with 11 bases left in between. Per germline, CDR1 SGHVS and CDR2 FQNEAQ. The CDR3 has 15 residues. This CDR3 is CASSPTDVNTGELFF. CDR3 DNA sequence: TGTGCCAGCAGCCCTACGGACGTGAACACCGGGGAGCTGTTTTTT.

The CDR3 loop reads CASRPQQLSTDTQYF. The CDR3 DNA is TGTGCCAGCAGACCCCAACAACTTAGCACAGATACGCAGTATTTT. The rearrangement links TRBV6-1 to TRBJ2-3; the D is unclear. Trimming took 6 bases from V and 0 from J, leaving 13 bases between them. The CDR3 is 15 amino acids. CDR1 is MNHNS, CDR2 SASEGT, per germline.

This clone was detected once. V and J are TRBV19 and TRBJ1-5, with unresolved D. CDR3 size: 15 residues. Looked up from germline, CDR1 is LNHDA and CDR2 is SQIVND (reference sequence). Trimming removed 6 bases from V and 5 bases from J, with 17 bases in between. CDR3 sequence: CASSRGGYGHQPQHF. The DNA for the CDR3 is TGTGCCAGTAGCCGGGGAGGGTATGGACATCAGCCCCAGCATTTT.